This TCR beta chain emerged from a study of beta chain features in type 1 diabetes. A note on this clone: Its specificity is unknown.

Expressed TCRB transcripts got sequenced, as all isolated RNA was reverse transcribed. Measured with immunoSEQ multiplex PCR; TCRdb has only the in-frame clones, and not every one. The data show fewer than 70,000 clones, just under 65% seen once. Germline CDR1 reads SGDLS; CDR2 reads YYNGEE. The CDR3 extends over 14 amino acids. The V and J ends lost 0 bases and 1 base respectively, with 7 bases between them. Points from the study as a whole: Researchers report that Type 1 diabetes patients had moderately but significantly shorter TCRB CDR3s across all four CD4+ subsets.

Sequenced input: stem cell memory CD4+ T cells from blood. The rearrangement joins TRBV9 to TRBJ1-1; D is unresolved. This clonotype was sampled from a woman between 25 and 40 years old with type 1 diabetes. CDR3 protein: CASSVASRNTEAFF. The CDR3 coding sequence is TGTGCCAGCAGCGTAGCTTCCAGGAACACTGAAGCTTTCTTT.